The 22 T cell receptor beta chains listed next were all sequenced from one sample in a study of blood T cells in healthy people across ages. The use of a sample-barcoded 5' primer and a J-beta primer mix characterized a second PCR of roughly 6 to 11 cycles. TCRdb re-derived calls from the 5' RACE reads in MiXCR, one entry per CDR3 protein. The sample carries roughly 1,700,000 distinct CDR3 sequences, 28% recorded once. The sequenced sample consisted of blood. The receptors originated from a woman aged 25 to 39 in good health.

This chain connects TRBV20-1 to TRBJ2-5; TRBD2 agrees at 11 bases. The J call is doubtful: the DNA matches TRBJ2-7 better. Germline CDR1 DFQATT, CDR2 SNEGSKA (reference sequence). The CDR3 covers 18 residues. As DNA, the CDR3 is TGCAGTGCTATAGCCCCGACTAGCGGGACCATTCGCTTCTACGAGCAGTACTTC. This codes for CSAIAPTSGTIRFYEQYF.

V and J are TRBV21-1 and TRBJ2-5; the tabulated D call, TRBD2, remains unverified against the DNA. TRBV21-1 is a listed pseudogene. This CDR3 spans 14 amino acids. The CDR3 coding sequence is TGTGCCAGCAGCGTATCGAGGGGGAGGGAGACCCAGTACTTC. Its translation: CASSVSRGRETQYF.

In the case of this clonotype: At one end the junction does not follow the germline gene, possibly because of a read error. The CDR3 here is CGSSGGMQGYF. CDR3 DNA sequence: TGTGGCAGCAGTGGGGGGATGCAGGGGTACTTC. This chain uses TRBV12-3 or TRBV12-4 with TRBJ2-7, with D possibly being TRBD2 (6 bases). The CDR3 covers 11 residues.

A few counts support this clonotype. This chain's CDR3 is CASSERDRLMNTEAFF. CDR3 in DNA: TGTGCCAGCAGCGAGCGCGACAGGCTGATGAACACTGAAGCTTTCTTT. The rearrangement joins TRBV7-9 to TRBJ1-1; D is possibly TRBD1 (6 bases). The CDR3 covers 16 residues. Trimming removed 5 bases from V and 0 bases from J, with 16 bases in between. Germline V gene sequence: CDR1 SEHNR, CDR2 FQNEAQ (reference sequence). The whole variable domain, remainder taken from reference TRBV7-9 and TRBJ1-1, is DTGVSQNPRHKITKRGQNVTFRCDPISEHNRLYWYRQTLGQGPEFLTYFQNEAQLEKSRLLSDRFSAERPKGSFSTLEIQRTEQGDSAMYLCASSERDRLMNTEAFFGQGTRLTVV.

The rearrangement joins TRBV20-1 to TRBJ2-1; D perhaps matches TRBD2 (6 bases). V lost 0 bases to trimming and J lost 0 bases, with 12 bases between them. Germline V gene sequence: CDR1 DFQATT, CDR2 SNEGSKA (reference sequence). The CDR3 runs 16 residues. CDR3 loop: CSARDSDGSSYNEQFF. The DNA of the CDR3 is TGCAGTGCTAGAGATTCGGACGGGAGCTCCTACAATGAGCAGTTCTTC.

The J gene is TRBJ2-1, the V gene TRBV5-1, with TRBD2 as a possible D gene (7 bases). This CDR3 is built from 16 residues. V lost 2 bases, J lost 12 bases, and 24 bases lay in between. Germline CDR1 and CDR2: SGHRS and YFSETQ. The CDR3 coding sequence is TGCGCCAGCAGCTTAAGGGGCGGGGGCCCTGAGGGGAGGCAGTTCTTC. Its protein is CASSLRGGGPEGRQFF.

This clonotype was counted between two and nine times. The V gene is TRBV5-1, the J gene TRBJ2-6; D remains ambiguous. The CDR3 has 17 residues. The germline CDR1 and CDR2 sequences are SGHRS and YFSETQ. V lost 0 bases to trimming and J lost 0 bases, with 10 bases between them. DNA for the CDR3: TGCGCCAGCAGCTTGGTAGTCATTCGCTCTGGGGCCAACGTCCTGACTTTC. The encoded protein is CASSLVVIRSGANVLTF.

The rearrangement uses TRBV5-1 and TRBJ2-3; D perhaps matches TRBD2 (6 bases). V dropped 5 bases and J dropped 0 bases, with 25 bases sitting between them. The CDR3 has 19 residues. From germline, CDR1 is SGHRS and CDR2 YFSETQ. CDR3 region: CASRPLRPGDLSSTDTQYF. CDR3 DNA sequence: TGCGCCAGCAGGCCATTACGGCCGGGGGACCTTTCTAGCACAGATACGCAGTATTTT.

The sample holds a few counts of this clonotype. The DNA of the CDR3 is TGTGCCAGCAGCTACAGCCCCTTTCCGGACGGCGGCTACACCTTC. Residues: CASSYSPFPDGGYTF. V is TRBV7-9 and J is TRBJ1-2; D gene ambiguous. V was trimmed by 4 bases and J by 8 bases, leaving 20 bases between them. CDR1 is SEHNR, CDR2 FQNEAQ, per germline (reference sequence). The CDR3 runs 15 residues.

The genes are TRBV10-2 and TRBJ2-7; 8 nucleotides line up with TRBD2. Germline trimming cut 1 base from V and 2 bases from J; bases unmatched to any gene: 10. Per germline, CDR1 WSHSY and CDR2 SAAADI. The CDR3 spans 17 residues. The CDR3 loop is CASSEYRGGRTPYEQYF. CDR3 bases: TGCGCCAGCAGTGAGTACCGCGGCGGGAGGACCCCCTACGAGCAGTACTTC.

This chain connects TRBV9 to TRBJ2-3; 12 positions match TRBD2. The V and J ends lost 3 bases and 5 bases, in that order; junction bases with no gene match: 4. This CDR3 has 15 amino acids. Per germline, CDR1 SGDLS and CDR2 YYNGEE. In DNA, the CDR3 is TGTGCCAGCAGCGCTTCGACTAGCGGGGGAGATACGCAGTATTTT. Its translation: CASSASTSGGDTQYF.

About this clonotype: Given a much more abundant clone one base away, this may be a read error. The J gene is TRBJ2-6, the V gene TRBV29-1, with 7 bases aligning to TRBD2. CDR1 and CDR2 from the germline V gene are SQVTM and ANQGSEA. This CDR3 region has 15 residues. The CDR3 region is CSVVTSRSGAIVLTF. In DNA form, the CDR3 reads TGCAGCGTTGTAACCAGCCGAAGCGGGGCCATCGTCCTGACTTTC.

This clonotype was recorded at least ten times. The J gene is TRBJ2-3, the V gene TRBV12-3 or TRBV12-4, with TRBD2 matching 9 bases. Trimming took 3 bases from V and 0 from J; bases not matched to a gene: 13. CDR3 size: 19 residues. The CDR3 DNA sequence: TGTGCCAGCAGTTTCCGACTGTGGGCTAGCGGGGCTAGCACAGATACGCAGTATTTT. Protein product: CASSFRLWASGASTDTQYF.

This clonotype was counted between two and nine times. The chain carries TRBV24-1 and TRBJ2-5, with D tentatively TRBD1 (6 bases). The CDR3 has 17 residues. The germline V and J ends were trimmed by 4 bases and 0 bases, with 17 bases remaining between them. Germline CDR1 is KGHDR and CDR2 is SFDVKD. The CDR3 DNA reads as TGTGCCACCAGTGAAAAGTCCGGGACAATTTACCAAGAGACCCAGTACTTC. Translation gives CATSEKSGTIYQETQYF.

The chain joins TRBV6-6 to TRBJ2-1; no reliable D call. With the DNA end fitting TRBJ2-7 better, the J assignment may be wrong. The CDR3 is 14 amino acids. Germline CDR1 is MNHNY and CDR2 is SVGAGI (reference sequence). Here the CDR3 reads CASTPVASYNEQYF. Written as DNA, the CDR3 is TGTGCCAGCACCCCAGTAGCATCCTACAATGAGCAGTACTTC.

This clonotype was observed many times. The chain links TRBV20-1 to TRBJ1-2; maybe TRBD1 (5 bases). This CDR3 has 12 residues. Germline V gene lookup returns CDR1 DFQATT and CDR2 SNEGSKA (reference sequence). Trimming removed 3 bases at V and 5 bases at J, with 10 bases between. CDR3 coding DNA: TGCAGTGCTAGGGGGCAGGAGTATGGCTACACCTTC. It is translated as CSARGQEYGYTF.

V and J are TRBV20-1 and TRBJ1-5, with a weak D call TRBD1 (6 bases). Per the germline V gene, CDR1 is DFQATT and CDR2 is SNEGSKA (reference sequence). CDR3 size: 15 residues. The V end lost 2 bases, the J end lost 4 bases, and 15 bases lay between the germline ends. For the CDR3, the DNA is TGCAGTGCTAGAAGGAGGCAGGGGAGGAATCAGCCCCAGCATTTT. This codes for CSARRRQGRNQPQHF.

The J gene is TRBJ2-1, the V gene TRBV28; possible D gene TRBD2, 6 bases. The V end was cut by 7 bases, the J end by 7 bases, with 20 bases between. The germline V gene has CDR1 MDHEN and CDR2 SYDVKM. This CDR3 spans 15 amino acids. CDR3 loop: CASKSGGALTNEQFF. The CDR3 coding sequence is TGTGCCAGCAAATCCGGAGGGGCCTTAACGAATGAGCAGTTCTTC.

This clonotype appeared many times. The chain combines TRBV20-1 with TRBJ2-5; D is perhaps TRBD2 (5 bases). Germline CDR1 is DFQATT and CDR2 is SNEGSKA (reference sequence). CDR3 length: 13 amino acids. V was trimmed by 3 bases and J by 5 bases, leaving 13 bases between them. CDR3 loop: CSASIFPGETQYF. For the CDR3, the DNA is TGCAGTGCTAGTATCTTCCCGGGGGAGACCCAGTACTTC.

For this clonotype: This may be a read error, as it is one base from a much larger clone. The chain combines TRBV12-3 or TRBV12-4 with TRBJ2-4; TRBD1 matches 7 bases. The J segment lost 13 bases and the V segment lost 6 bases, leaving 12 bases of the junction unmatched. The CDR3 extends over 13 amino acids. The CDR3 loop is CASRLDRVEEQYF. The CDR3 coding sequence is TGTGCCAGCAGGCTCGACAGGGTCGAGGAGCAGTACTTC.

This clonotype was detected many times. The chain joins TRBV15 to TRBJ1-2; a weak D match, TRBD1 (6 bases). The ends were cut back, 4 bases at V and 8 bases at J, with 11 bases in the middle. Looked up from germline, CDR1 is LNHNV and CDR2 is YYDKDF (reference sequence). There are 12 residues in the CDR3. The CDR3 region has the DNA TGTGCCACCAGCACTCCGGGACAAGGCTACACCTTC. This codes for CATSTPGQGYTF.

Comments on this clonotype: This clone may be a read error of a much larger clone one base away. The chain carries TRBV24-1 and TRBJ2-1; possible D gene TRBD2, 5 bases. Germline CDR1 reads KGHDR; CDR2 reads SFDVKD. This CDR3 contains 14 residues. Written as DNA, the CDR3 is TGTGCCGCCAGTGATCCTGGGAGAGGCAATGAGCAGTTCTTC. This encodes CAASDPGRGNEQFF.